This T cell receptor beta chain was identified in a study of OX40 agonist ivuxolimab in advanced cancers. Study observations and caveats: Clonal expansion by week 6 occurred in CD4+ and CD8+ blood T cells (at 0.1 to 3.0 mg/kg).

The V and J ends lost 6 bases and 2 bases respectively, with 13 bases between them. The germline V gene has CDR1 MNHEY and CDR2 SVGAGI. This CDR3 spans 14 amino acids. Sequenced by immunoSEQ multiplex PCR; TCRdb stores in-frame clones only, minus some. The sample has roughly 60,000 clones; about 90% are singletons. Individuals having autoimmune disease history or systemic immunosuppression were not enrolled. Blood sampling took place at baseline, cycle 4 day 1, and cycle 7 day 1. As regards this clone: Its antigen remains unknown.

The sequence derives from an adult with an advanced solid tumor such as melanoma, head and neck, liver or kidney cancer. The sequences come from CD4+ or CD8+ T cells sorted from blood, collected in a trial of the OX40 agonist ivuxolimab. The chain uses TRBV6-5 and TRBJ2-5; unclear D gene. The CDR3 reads CASSPLTTQETQYF. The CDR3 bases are TGTGCCAGCAGCCCCCTGACCACACAAGAGACCCAGTACTTC.